This T cell receptor (beta chain) was recovered during a study of T cells in Graves' hyperthyroidism and ophthalmopathy. When ophthalmopathy did not progress within 18 months, Graves' hyperthyroidism was considered stable. General observations from the study: Most thyroid clonotypes expanded above 0.001 appeared in blood too.

With regard to this clonotype: The antigen remains unidentified.

RNA transcripts provided the source from which TCR beta CDR3 regions were amplified. RT-PCR in the first round (using the HTBI primer set) targeted the TCR CDR3. From the multiplex PCR reads, TCRdb called clonotypes with MiXCR, one entry per CDR3 protein. The sample includes about 590,000 distinct CDR3 sequences, approximately 14% of them seen just once. Sequencing was performed on blood. The receptor was isolated from a woman aged 25 to 45 with Graves' hyperthyroidism.

The CDR3 loop is CASSLLAGYVNEQFF. CDR3 coding DNA: TGTGCCAGCAGCTTATTAGCGGGATATGTCAATGAGCAGTTCTTC. The chain carries TRBV7-3 and TRBJ2-1; 8 nucleotides match TRBD2. Looked up from germline, CDR1 is SGHTA and CDR2 is FQGTGA. This CDR3 comprises 15 residues. V lost 2 bases and J lost 6; bases outside the gene matches: 6.